This TCR beta chain was found in a study of shared clonotypes between healthy human individuals. Study background: Donors were a couple of women and three men aged 18 to 49.

This table comes from immunoSEQ multiplex PCR, and its TCRdb copy is limited to in-frame clones, with some not included. The profile covers around 2.1 million clones, with roughly 91% appearing a single time and about 1.8% taken by the ten largest. Naive CD8 isolation took CD45RO-negative cells positively selected for CCR7 and excluded terminally differentiated effector memory CD45RA+ cells. The table lists this clone with a count of one. Additional DNA sequences in this sample encode the identical CDR3. Trimming removed 2 bases from V and 7 bases from J, with 5 bases in between. Germline loops: CDR1 MNHEY, CDR2 SVGAGI. This CDR3 is 12 amino acids long.

This receptor was obtained from a man in his late teens or twenties in good health. Some clones in this sample may be carry-over from other donors' samples. V gene TRBV6-5 combines with J gene TRBJ2-2; D may be TRBD2 (5 bases). The specimen sequenced was naive CD8+ T cells from PBMCs. DNA for the CDR3: TGTGCCAGCAGTTACCGGGGCGGGGAGCTGTTTTTT. Amino acid sequence: CASSYRGGELFF.